The rows below give T cell receptor beta chains drawn from one sample of a study of Graves' ophthalmopathy and Graves' hyperthyroidism. TCRdb reprocessed the multiplex PCR reads with MiXCR, giving one entry per CDR3 protein. This sample yields hundreds of thousands of distinct CDR3 sequences, of which approximately 39% are seen a single time; under 3.5% belongs to the top ten. Sequenced: peripheral blood. These TCRs come from an adult man with Graves' ophthalmopathy. CDR3s include the opening cysteine and the closing phenylalanine or tryptophan. A D gene is named only where the DNA matches it firmly. Clone size, where shown, is once, few, many, or a class for clones that have expanded.

.	TRBV13	TRBJ1-1	.	TGTGCCGGCAGCTTACAGGAGGTCTCGAACACTGAAGCTTTCTTT	CAGSLQEVSNTEAFF
.	TRBV12-3/TRBV12-4	TRBJ2-7	.	TGTGCCAGCAGTTTAGTCGGATCGGATTACGAGCAGTACTTC	CASSLVGSDYEQYF
.	TRBV7-2	TRBJ2-5	TRBD2	TGTGCCAGCAGCTTTATCCTAGCGGGGGCTCAGGAGACCCAGTACTTC	CASSFILAGAQETQYF
few	TRBV6-1	TRBJ2-7	.	TGTGCCAGCAGTGGCAGGGACGGACCCTCCTACGAGCAGTACTTC	CASSGRDGPSYEQYF
many	TRBV7-2	TRBJ1-1	.	TGTGCCAGCAGCTCATGGGCGGGGAACACTGAAGCTTTCTTT	CASSSWAGNTEAFF
.	TRBV29-1	TRBJ2-1	.	TGCAGCGTTGGCGGCGGAAACTACAATGAGCAGTTCTTC	CSVGGGNYNEQFF
once	TRBV5-1	TRBJ2-5	.	TGCGCCAGCAGCTTGGAACGGGGGACCCAGTACTTC	CASSLERGTQYF
many	TRBV6-6	TRBJ1-2	.	TGTGCCAGCAGTTACACCGGGAGACCCTATGGCTACACCTTC	CASSYTGRPYGYTF
many	TRBV6-6	TRBJ2-7	TRBD1	TGTGCCAGCCAGGGGGCGACCTACGAGCAGTACTTC	CASQGATYEQYF
many	TRBV13	TRBJ1-2	TRBD1	TGTGCCAGCAGCTACTCGGGACAGGCAGAAATCTATGGCTACACCTTC	CASSYSGQAEIYGYTF
.	TRBV4-2	TRBJ2-7	.	TGTGCCAGCAGCCCAGTTGGGACACCGGGGCCCGAGCAGTACTTC	CASSPVGTPGPEQYF
.	TRBV7-9	TRBJ1-4	TRBD1	TGTGCCAGCAGCTTGGGGACGGGACAGGGGGATGAAAAACTGTTTTTT	CASSLGTGQGDEKLFF
many	TRBV10-3	TRBJ2-7	.	TGTGCCATCAGTGATAACGCCGGGGGGCAGTACTTC	CAISDNAGGQYF
few	TRBV6-6	TRBJ1-5	TRBD1	TGTGCCAGCAGTCCATTAACAGGGACAGGGTTTAATCAGCCCCAGCATTTT	CASSPLTGTGFNQPQHF
many	TRBV15	TRBJ2-7	.	TGTGCCACCAGCGGATCGCGTTCCCAGACCTACGAGCAGTACTTC	CATSGSRSQTYEQYF
.	TRBV7-9	TRBJ2-2	.	TGTGCCAGCAGCTCCCCGGAATCTCAGGACACCGGGGAGCTGTTTTTT	CASSSPESQDTGELFF
.	TRBV7-2	TRBJ1-6	.	TGTGCCAGCAGCCAAGATCGGGCGGGCTATAATTCACCCCTCCACTTT	CASSQDRAGYNSPLHF
.	TRBV29-1	TRBJ2-7	.	TGCAGCGTAGGTGGGGGAGCCTACGAGCAGTACTTC	CSVGGGAYEQYF
.	TRBV30	TRBJ2-3	.	TGTGCCTGGAGTGTAGGGCTTACCACAGATACGCAGTATTTT	CAWSVGLTTDTQYF
.	TRBV29-1	TRBJ2-5	TRBD2	TGCAGCGTTCTGGAGCGGGAGGGGCGAGAGACCCAGTACTTC	CSVLEREGRETQYF